These 17 T cell receptor beta chains were sequenced from one sample in a study of T cell responses to AZD1222 COVID-19 vaccine. This table comes from immunoSEQ multiplex PCR, and its TCRdb copy is limited to in-frame clones, with some not included. The data contain 150,000 to 200,000 clones, around 90% of them singletons. The specimen comprised peripheral blood, sampled on day 0 of AZD1222 vaccination. All receptors derive from an adult in good health.

The chain has TRBV5-4 and TRBJ1-1, with D tentatively TRBD1 (6 bases). CDR3 length: 16 residues. Trimming cost V 0 bases and J 0 bases, with 12 bases left between them. CDR1 and CDR2 from the germline V gene are SGHNT and YYREEE (reference sequence). Here the CDR3 DNA reads TGTGCCAGCAGCTTGGGCGGACAGATCATGAACACTGAAGCTTTCTTT. Translated, it gives CASSLGGQIMNTEAFF.

This clone occurred once. This chain uses TRBV6-5 with TRBJ1-1; D is unclear. CDR1 and CDR2 from the germline V gene are MNHEY and SVGAGI. Trimming removed 6 bases at V and 1 base at J, with 9 bases between. This CDR3 region has 13 residues. The CDR3 coding sequence is TGTGCCAGCAGCATTACTAGGAACACTGAAGCTTTCTTT. It translates to CASSITRNTEAFF.

This chain joins TRBV23-1 and TRBJ1-5, with D unclear. TRBV23-1 is designated an ORF whose function remains uncertain. V gave up 0 bases and J gave up 2 bases, with 14 bases separating them. CDR3 length: 17 amino acids. The CDR3 protein is CASSQSSRGLGNQPQHF. Here the CDR3 DNA reads TGCGCCAGCAGTCAATCGTCGCGAGGGTTGGGCAATCAGCCCCAGCATTTT.

The gene calls are TRBV19 and TRBJ1-1; maybe TRBD1 (6 bases). The CDR3 totals 15 residues. V was shortened by 5 bases and J by 4 bases, with 17 bases between the two germline ends. The germline gives CDR1 LNHDA, CDR2 SQIVND (reference sequence). The CDR3 DNA is TGTGCCAGTAGTGCCCACCAGGGGCCGGGCACTGAAGCTTTCTTT. The encoded protein is CASSAHQGPGTEAFF.

The chain combines TRBV10-3 with TRBJ2-4, with TRBD2 matching 7 bases. The trim removed 4 bases at V and 2 bases at J, leaving 5 bases unmatched. The CDR3 covers 15 residues. The germline V gene has CDR1 ENHRY and CDR2 SYGVKD. The CDR3: CAISGGGRSKNIQYF. The CDR3 nucleotides read TGTGCCATCAGTGGGGGAGGGAGGTCCAAAAACATTCAGTACTTC.

The CDR3 is CASTRGGGGTDTQYF. CDR3 bases: TGTGCCAGCACCCGAGGCGGGGGTGGCACAGATACGCAGTATTTT. The chain is built from TRBV7-3 and TRBJ2-3; 7 bases map to TRBD2. After removal of 7 bases from V and 1 base from J, the junction contained 8 bases not matched to a gene. CDR1 is SGHTA and CDR2 is FQGTGA in the germline V gene. This CDR3 spans 15 amino acids.

This clone turned up a few times. V usage is TRBV3-1 (or the pseudogene TRBV3-2) and J usage is TRBJ1-2; D may be TRBD1 (5 bases). CDR3 size: 15 residues. CDR1 and CDR2 from the germline V gene are LGHDT and YNNKEL (reference sequence). Deletions cut 1 base from V and 2 bases from J, with 11 bases between. The CDR3 protein is CASSQGVGGNYGYTF. CDR3 sequence (DNA): TGTGCCAGCAGCCAAGGAGTCGGGGGAAACTATGGCTACACCTTC.

The V and J genes are TRBV5-1 and TRBJ1-2; possibly TRBD1 for D (6 bases). Germline V gene sequence: CDR1 SGHRS, CDR2 YFSETQ. Trimming stripped 5 bases from V and 7 bases from J, with 15 bases between. This CDR3 contains 13 residues. This CDR3 reads CASSKLGAGGYTF. The CDR3 DNA follows: TGCGCCAGCAGTAAATTGGGGGCTGGTGGCTACACCTTC. Full variable domain (outside the CDR3, taken from reference TRBV5-1 and TRBJ1-2): KAGVTQTPRYLIKTRGQQVTLSCSPISGHRSVSWYQQTPGQGLQFLFEYFSETQRNKGNFPGRFSGRQFSNSRSEMNVSTLELGDSALYLCASSKLGAGGYTFGSGTRLTVV.

J is TRBJ1-3 and V is TRBV21-1. TRBV21-1 has pseudogene status. This CDR3 is 15 amino acids long. CDR3 nucleotides: TGTGCCAGCAGCAAAGTGGAGGGGAGCGGAAACACCATATATTTT. Translating it yields CASSKVEGSGNTIYF.

The chain links TRBV6-5 to TRBJ2-7, with 8 bases aligning to TRBD1. Germline CDR1 MNHEY, CDR2 SVGAGI. This CDR3 has 15 amino acids. Trimming removed 2 bases from V and 1 base from J; junction bases left unmatched: 4. CDR3 loop: CASSYGQGISYEQYF. The DNA of the CDR3 is TGTGCCAGCAGTTACGGACAGGGAATTTCCTACGAGCAGTACTTC.

The chain joins TRBV2 to TRBJ1-5, with TRBD1 identical over 9 bases. Germline CDR1 is SNHLY and CDR2 is FYNNEI. The ends lost 4 bases at V and 6 bases at J; junction bases unmatched: 7. The CDR3 totals 15 residues. The CDR3 sequence is CASSVGTGYGQPQHF. CDR3 DNA: TGTGCCAGCAGTGTCGGGACAGGGTATGGTCAGCCCCAGCATTTT.

V usage is TRBV12-3 or TRBV12-4 and J usage is TRBJ2-2; D gene uncertain. The CDR3 is 13 residues long. The V gene lost 4 bases and the J gene lost 3 bases, with 6 bases spanning the gap. CDR3 nucleotide sequence: TGTGCCAGCAGTTCCCACTACACCGGGGAGCTGTTTTTT. This translates into CASSSHYTGELFF.

This clone was seen just once. V and J are TRBV12-5 and TRBJ2-6, with D perhaps assigned TRBD1 or TRBD2 (5 bases each). The germline V and J ends were trimmed by 1 base and 0 bases, with 13 bases remaining between them. Looked up from germline, CDR1 is LGHNT and CDR2 is FRNRAP. This CDR3 region has 18 residues. Here the CDR3 reads CASGLDRDGYSGANVLTF. In DNA, the CDR3 is TGTGCTAGTGGTTTGGACCGGGACGGATACTCTGGGGCCAACGTCCTGACTTTC.

J is TRBJ1-2 and V is TRBV6-2 or TRBV6-3; D is ambiguous. Looked up from germline, CDR1 is MNHEY and CDR2 is SVGEGT. The germline V and J ends were trimmed by 5 bases and 6 bases, with 13 bases remaining between them. This CDR3 is 13 amino acids long. The CDR3 is CASSTTRRNGYTF. Written as DNA, the CDR3 is TGTGCCAGCAGTACCACCCGGCGGAATGGCTACACCTTC.

The chain carries TRBV6-5 and TRBJ2-7; TRBD2 matches at 7 bases. The CDR3 has 11 residues. Trimming took 8 bases from V and 7 from J; bases not matched to a gene: 5. From germline, CDR1 is MNHEY and CDR2 SVGAGI. The CDR3 DNA follows: TGTGCCAGCGGGAGGGAGCTTGAGCAGTACTTC. Residues: CASGRELEQYF.

This clone was recorded a few times. This chain uses TRBV6-2 or TRBV6-3 with TRBJ1-1; 8 bases align to TRBD1. The ends lost 5 bases at V and 6 bases at J; junction bases unmatched: 8. CDR3 length equals 14 residues. Germline CDR1 is MNHEY and CDR2 is SVGEGT. The CDR3 loop reads CASSTLRTGSEAFF. CDR3 bases: TGTGCCAGCAGTACCCTCCGGACAGGGTCTGAAGCTTTCTTT.

This chain connects TRBV5-1 to TRBJ2-4; TRBD1 aligns across 7 bases. Trimming cost V 7 bases and J 8 bases; bases outside gene matches: 27. The CDR3 loop spans 19 amino acids. Germline V gene sequence: CDR1 SGHRS, CDR2 YFSETQ. In nucleotides, the CDR3 is TGCGCCAGCGCAGCCCGTCCAACCGGACAGGCCATTAAAGGGGACATTCAGTACTTC. Its protein product is CASAARPTGQAIKGDIQYF. Full variable domain (remainder filled in from reference TRBV5-1 and TRBJ2-4): KAGVTQTPRYLIKTRGQQVTLSCSPISGHRSVSWYQQTPGQGLQFLFEYFSETQRNKGNFPGRFSGRQFSNSRSEMNVSTLELGDSALYLCASAARPTGQAIKGDIQYFGAGTRLSVL.